This TCR beta chain was identified in a study of technical replicates of blood from a few donors. This clone was recorded a few times. Repertoires were generated with immunoSEQ multiplex PCR, while TCRdb's copy carries only in-frame clones and drops some. The sample records 72,000 or so clones, about 90% being singletons. This CDR3 spans 14 amino acids. Per germline, CDR1 MDHEN and CDR2 SYDVKM. J was trimmed by 8 bases and V by 3 bases; bases with no gene match: 6. The source is a human donor in good health. The sequencing input was T cells isolated from PBMCs. This chain uses TRBV28 with TRBJ1-4; TRBD1 matches at 7 bases. CDR3 sequence (DNA): TGTGCCAGCAGTTTCACCGGGACAGTAGAAAAACTGTTTTTT. Its translation: CASSFTGTVEKLFF.